Presented here are 29 T cell receptor beta chains from one specimen sequenced in a study of CD8 T cells in Susac syndrome. RNA was extracted with the RNeasy kit, and a quantity of 0.5 to 1 ug was reverse transcribed using random hexamers. TCRdb used MiXCR to reprocess the immunoSEQ multiplex PCR reads, holding one entry per CDR3 protein. The repertoire holds 75,000 or so distinct CDR3 sequences, with 94% as singletons. Sequenced sample: CD8+ T cells from PBMCs. These receptors all stem from a human donor with Susac syndrome.

About this clonotype itself: A junction boundary mismatches the germline segment, possibly from a read error. J is TRBJ1-6 and V is TRBV30, with a tentative D call TRBD1 (5 bases). The CDR3 is 13 residues long. CDR1 is GTSNPN, CDR2 SVGIG, per germline (reference sequence). The CDR3 sequence is CAWSEQDNSPLHF. For the CDR3, the DNA is TGTGCCTGGAGTGAACAGGATAATTCACCCCTCCATTTT.

The rearrangement links TRBV6-1 to TRBJ2-5, with 9 bases aligning to TRBD2. The CDR3 extends over 17 amino acids. The germline V gene has CDR1 MNHNS and CDR2 SASEGT. J was trimmed by 3 bases and V by 7 bases; bases with no gene match: 15. CDR3 loop: CASTRYGAREGEETQYF. The CDR3 nucleotides are TGTGCCAGCACTAGGTATGGAGCGCGGGAGGGAGAAGAGACCCAGTACTTC.

This chain connects TRBV7-9 to TRBJ2-1; perhaps TRBD2 as D (5 bases). The V end was cut by 4 bases, the J end by 6 bases, with 10 bases between. The CDR3 contains 13 residues. Germline V gene sequence: CDR1 SEHNR, CDR2 FQNEAQ (reference sequence). The CDR3 region has the DNA TGTGCCAGCAGCTACCGGGATCTCAATGAGCAGTTCTTC. It codes for CASSYRDLNEQFF.

The chain employs TRBV9 and TRBJ1-4, with unresolved D. The CDR3 is made up of 14 amino acids. CDR1 is SGDLS, CDR2 YYNGEE, per germline. With 0 bases removed from V and 2 bases from J, the gap between germline ends came to 5 bases. CDR3 amino acids: CASSVGGTNEKLFF. The CDR3 nucleotides are TGTGCCAGCAGCGTAGGAGGGACTAATGAAAAACTGTTTTTT.

The chain uses TRBV7-9 and TRBJ2-7; 9 positions match TRBD2. Germline trimming cut 4 bases from V and 5 bases from J; bases unmatched to any gene: 9. CDR1 SEHNR and CDR2 FQNEAQ come from the germline V gene (reference sequence). This CDR3 has 15 residues. CDR3 bases: TGTGCCAGCAGCTCCGTCGGTAGCGGGAGTAACGAGCAGTACTTC. Encoded protein: CASSSVGSGSNEQYF.

The V and J genes are TRBV27 and TRBJ2-2; D remains unclear. The CDR3 consists of 15 residues. Germline V CDR1 and CDR2: MNHEY, SMNVEV (reference sequence). Trimming cost V 2 bases and J 7 bases, with 14 bases left between them. For the CDR3, the DNA is TGTGCCAGCAGTTTAGCCATTACGTATGGCGGGGAGCTGTTTTTT. Its translation: CASSLAITYGGELFF.

The J gene is TRBJ2-7, the V gene TRBV7-8, with D perhaps given as TRBD1 or TRBD2 (5 bases each). The CDR3 runs to 15 residues. The germline gives CDR1 SGHVS, CDR2 FQNEAQ. The ends were cut back, 1 base at V and 6 bases at J, with 16 bases in the middle. CDR3 in DNA: TGTGCCAGCAGCTTAGAAGGCGTCGGGACCTTCGAGCAGTACTTC. This encodes CASSLEGVGTFEQYF.

The genes are TRBV19 and TRBJ2-1; D might be TRBD2 (6 bases). Germline V gene sequence: CDR1 LNHDA, CDR2 SQIVND (reference sequence). Trimming left V 4 bases short and J 2 bases short, with 12 bases between. The CDR3 runs to 15 residues. The CDR3 DNA follows: TGTGCCAGTAGTACCGGGACTCCAGCCTACAATGAGCAGTTCTTC. Translation: CASSTGTPAYNEQFF.

The chain carries TRBV4-3 and TRBJ2-7, with a weak D call TRBD1 (6 bases). The CDR3 totals 15 residues. Germline V CDR1 and CDR2: LGHNA, YSLEER. With 1 base removed from V and 4 bases from J, the gap between germline ends came to 14 bases. Here the CDR3 reads CASSQVSGGQYEQYF. The CDR3 DNA reads as TGCGCCAGCAGCCAAGTATCAGGCGGACAGTACGAGCAGTACTTC.

The chain links TRBV11-2 to TRBJ2-7, with 7 bases that match TRBD1. Germline V gene lookup returns CDR1 SGHAT and CDR2 FQNNGV. The CDR3 has 14 amino acids. V shed 5 bases and J 6 bases; nucleotides not matched to a gene: 10. The CDR3 protein is CASSATGYGGEQYF. For the CDR3, the DNA is TGTGCCAGCAGCGCGACAGGGTATGGTGGCGAGCAGTACTTC. Together with reference TRBV11-2 and TRBJ2-7, the CDR3 gives the full variable domain: EAGVAQSPRYKIIEKRQSVAFWCNPISGHATLYWYQQILGQGPKLLIQFQNNGVVDDSQLPKDRFSAERLKGVDSTLKIQPAKLEDSAVYLCASSATGYGGEQYFGPGTRLTVT.

The rearrangement links TRBV13 to TRBJ2-5; D possibly matches TRBD1 or TRBD2 (5 bases each). Germline lookup yields CDR1 PRHDT and CDR2 FYEKMQ (reference sequence). With 2 bases removed from V and 2 bases from J, the gap between germline ends came to 9 bases. The CDR3 runs 14 residues. CDR3 in amino acids: CASSLRGDQETQYF. CDR3 coding DNA: TGTGCCAGCAGCTTAAGGGGAGATCAAGAGACCCAGTACTTC.

This sequence joins TRBV7-9 and TRBJ2-5; the D gene is possibly TRBD2 (5 bases). Germline V gene lookup returns CDR1 SEHNR and CDR2 FQNEAQ (reference sequence). The V end was cut by 4 bases, the J end by 2 bases, with 11 bases between. The CDR3 contains 14 residues. This CDR3 reads CASSSRGSQETQYF. Here the CDR3 DNA reads TGTGCCAGCAGCTCACGGGGTTCACAAGAGACCCAGTACTTC.

The chain links TRBV19 to TRBJ2-7; tentative D call: TRBD1 (5 bases). In germline, CDR1 is LNHDA, CDR2 SQIVND (reference sequence). Trimming cost V 1 base and J 0 bases, with 10 bases left between them. The CDR3 spans 15 residues. This CDR3 reads CASSIGARASYEQYF. For the CDR3, the DNA is TGTGCCAGTAGTATAGGAGCCAGGGCCTCCTACGAGCAGTACTTC.

This clonotype was recorded once. The chain combines TRBV12-3 or TRBV12-4 with TRBJ2-5; no firm D call. The CDR3 extends over 12 amino acids. V gave up 4 bases and J gave up 3 bases, with 6 bases separating them. The CDR3 protein is CASSSFKETQYF. In DNA, the CDR3 is TGTGCCAGCAGTTCCTTCAAAGAGACCCAGTACTTC.

V gene TRBV5-4 combines with J gene TRBJ2-1, with a tentative D call TRBD1 (6 bases). CDR1 SGHNT and CDR2 YYREEE come from the germline V gene (reference sequence). V shed 4 bases and J shed 5 bases, with 22 bases lying between them. This CDR3 contains 17 residues. The CDR3 DNA sequence: TGTGCCAGCAGCCGATCCACAGGGTTTGGAGTTAACAATGAGCAGTTCTTC. It is translated as CASSRSTGFGVNNEQFF.

The genes are TRBV24-1 and TRBJ2-1; 9 bases are a match to TRBD1. The CDR3 length is 15 residues. Germline lookup yields CDR1 KGHDR and CDR2 SFDVKD. Trimming at V came to 4 bases and at J to 7 bases, leaving 7 bases not matched to a gene. As DNA, the CDR3 is TGTGCCACCAGTGAACAGGGGGCGGGTGGAAATGAGCAGTTCTTC. Its protein product is CATSEQGAGGNEQFF.

The chain links TRBV4-1 to TRBJ1-1; 12 nucleotides line up with TRBD1. The CDR3 covers 15 residues. Per germline, CDR1 MGHRA and CDR2 YSYEKL. J gave up 6 bases and V 3 bases, and 5 bases lay outside the gene matches. CDR3 residues: CASSHEGQGAAEAFF. The CDR3 coding sequence is TGCGCCAGCAGCCACGAGGGACAGGGGGCCGCTGAAGCTTTCTTT.

The chain carries TRBV12-3 or TRBV12-4 and TRBJ1-2, with 7 nucleotides matching TRBD1. The CDR3 length is 14 residues. The V gene end was trimmed by 6 bases and the J gene end by 2 bases; junction bases not matched to a gene: 6. The CDR3 DNA sequence: TGTGCCAGCAGCTGGGACAGCTCCAACTATGGCTACACCTTC. It specifies CASSWDSSNYGYTF.

The count of this clonotype is one. The rearrangement joins TRBV3-1 to TRBJ1-1, with D perhaps TRBD1 (6 bases). Germline values: CDR1 LGHDT, CDR2 YNNKEL (reference sequence). Trimming shortened V by 1 base and J by 5 bases, and 11 bases separated the two germline ends. This CDR3 has 14 amino acids. The DNA for the CDR3 is TGTGCCAGCAGCCAAGGAGGAACAGGGACTGAAGCTTTCTTT. It is translated as CASSQGGTGTEAFF.

The gene calls are TRBV15 and TRBJ2-6, with D perhaps TRBD1 (6 bases). Looked up from germline, CDR1 is LNHNV and CDR2 is YYDKDF (reference sequence). The V end lost 3 bases, the J end lost 0 bases, and 12 bases lay between the germline ends. The CDR3 spans 17 residues. CDR3 residues: CATSSYGQFSGANVLTF. DNA of the CDR3: TGTGCCACCAGCAGCTATGGACAGTTCTCTGGGGCCAACGTCCTGACTTTC.

This rearrangement joins TRBV5-6 to TRBJ2-5, with 11 bases matching TRBD1. CDR1 SGHDT and CDR2 YYEEEE come from the germline V gene. V was clipped by 4 bases and J by 1 base; unmatched bases: 3. The CDR3 loop spans 15 amino acids. The CDR3 reads CASSPGTGGQETQYF. The CDR3 coding sequence is TGTGCCAGCAGCCCCGGGACAGGGGGCCAAGAGACCCAGTACTTC.

This sequence joins TRBV5-6 and TRBJ2-1; 14 bases match TRBD2. J gave up 6 bases and V 4 bases, and 3 bases lay outside the gene matches. This CDR3 region has 15 residues. Germline V gene data show CDR1 as SGHDT and CDR2 as YYEEEE. DNA of the CDR3: TGTGCCAGCAGCGTTGGGACTAGCGGGGGCAATGAGCAGTTCTTC. It encodes CASSVGTSGGNEQFF.

The chain uses TRBV2 and TRBJ1-5, with TRBD1 matching 7 bases. Looked up from germline, CDR1 is SNHLY and CDR2 is FYNNEI. Unmatched junction bases numbered 2, after V lost 0 bases and J lost 6 bases. The CDR3 is made up of 14 amino acids. For the CDR3, the DNA is TGTGCCAGCAGTGAAGCACAGGGGAGTCAGCCCCAGCATTTT. This sequence encodes CASSEAQGSQPQHF.

Here the CDR3 reads CSVPSSTDTQYF. CDR3 DNA sequence: TGCAGTGTGCCATCTAGCACAGATACGCAGTATTTT. The chain is built from TRBV20-1 and TRBJ2-3; D not certain. Germline CDR1 is DFQATT and CDR2 is SNEGSKA (reference sequence). The CDR3 length is 12 residues. Trimming removed 7 bases at V and 0 bases at J, with 8 bases between.

This chain connects TRBV7-9 to TRBJ1-6; no definite D call. The CDR3 extends over 11 amino acids. V was trimmed by 5 bases and J by 15 bases, leaving 11 bases between them. Germline CDR1 is SEHNR and CDR2 is FQNEAQ (reference sequence). CDR3 in amino acids: CASSLGSFLHF. CDR3 coding DNA: TGTGCCAGCAGCCTCGGCTCCTTCCTCCACTTT.

The J gene is TRBJ2-1, the V gene TRBV25-1; TRBD2 matches 12 bases. Trimming removed 8 bases from V and 7 bases from J; junction bases left unmatched: 9. The CDR3 runs to 15 residues. From germline, CDR1 is MGHDK and CDR2 SYGVNS. This CDR3 is CASGELAGGRNEQFF. The DNA of the CDR3 is TGTGCCAGCGGAGAGCTAGCGGGGGGGCGGAATGAGCAGTTCTTC.

This clonotype was observed a few times. The chain couples TRBV21-1 to TRBJ2-7; the table's D gene call, TRBD2, was not cross checked with the DNA. TRBV21-1 is listed as a pseudogene. CDR3 length: 14 residues. The CDR3 region has the DNA TGTGCCAGCAGCCGACTAGCGGGGGCCTACGAGCAGTACTTC. It yields the protein CASSRLAGAYEQYF.

This clonotype was found a few times. The V call is TRBV12-3 or TRBV12-4, the J call TRBJ2-7, with a weak D call TRBD2 (5 bases). V was shortened by 1 base and J by 0 bases, with 7 bases between the two germline ends. The CDR3 runs to 14 residues. CDR3 nucleotides: TGTGCCAGCAGTTTAGGAGGGTTCTCCTACGAGCAGTACTTC. This sequence encodes CASSLGGFSYEQYF.

The V gene is TRBV13, the J gene TRBJ1-1; 8 nucleotides align to TRBD1. CDR1 PRHDT and CDR2 FYEKMQ come from the germline V gene (reference sequence). The CDR3 has 14 amino acids. V lost 5 bases to trimming and J lost 0 bases; unmatched junction nucleotides: 2. The CDR3 nucleotides are TGTGCCAGCAGCGCGGGACAGGTGAACACTGAAGCTTTCTTT. Translating it yields CASSAGQVNTEAFF.